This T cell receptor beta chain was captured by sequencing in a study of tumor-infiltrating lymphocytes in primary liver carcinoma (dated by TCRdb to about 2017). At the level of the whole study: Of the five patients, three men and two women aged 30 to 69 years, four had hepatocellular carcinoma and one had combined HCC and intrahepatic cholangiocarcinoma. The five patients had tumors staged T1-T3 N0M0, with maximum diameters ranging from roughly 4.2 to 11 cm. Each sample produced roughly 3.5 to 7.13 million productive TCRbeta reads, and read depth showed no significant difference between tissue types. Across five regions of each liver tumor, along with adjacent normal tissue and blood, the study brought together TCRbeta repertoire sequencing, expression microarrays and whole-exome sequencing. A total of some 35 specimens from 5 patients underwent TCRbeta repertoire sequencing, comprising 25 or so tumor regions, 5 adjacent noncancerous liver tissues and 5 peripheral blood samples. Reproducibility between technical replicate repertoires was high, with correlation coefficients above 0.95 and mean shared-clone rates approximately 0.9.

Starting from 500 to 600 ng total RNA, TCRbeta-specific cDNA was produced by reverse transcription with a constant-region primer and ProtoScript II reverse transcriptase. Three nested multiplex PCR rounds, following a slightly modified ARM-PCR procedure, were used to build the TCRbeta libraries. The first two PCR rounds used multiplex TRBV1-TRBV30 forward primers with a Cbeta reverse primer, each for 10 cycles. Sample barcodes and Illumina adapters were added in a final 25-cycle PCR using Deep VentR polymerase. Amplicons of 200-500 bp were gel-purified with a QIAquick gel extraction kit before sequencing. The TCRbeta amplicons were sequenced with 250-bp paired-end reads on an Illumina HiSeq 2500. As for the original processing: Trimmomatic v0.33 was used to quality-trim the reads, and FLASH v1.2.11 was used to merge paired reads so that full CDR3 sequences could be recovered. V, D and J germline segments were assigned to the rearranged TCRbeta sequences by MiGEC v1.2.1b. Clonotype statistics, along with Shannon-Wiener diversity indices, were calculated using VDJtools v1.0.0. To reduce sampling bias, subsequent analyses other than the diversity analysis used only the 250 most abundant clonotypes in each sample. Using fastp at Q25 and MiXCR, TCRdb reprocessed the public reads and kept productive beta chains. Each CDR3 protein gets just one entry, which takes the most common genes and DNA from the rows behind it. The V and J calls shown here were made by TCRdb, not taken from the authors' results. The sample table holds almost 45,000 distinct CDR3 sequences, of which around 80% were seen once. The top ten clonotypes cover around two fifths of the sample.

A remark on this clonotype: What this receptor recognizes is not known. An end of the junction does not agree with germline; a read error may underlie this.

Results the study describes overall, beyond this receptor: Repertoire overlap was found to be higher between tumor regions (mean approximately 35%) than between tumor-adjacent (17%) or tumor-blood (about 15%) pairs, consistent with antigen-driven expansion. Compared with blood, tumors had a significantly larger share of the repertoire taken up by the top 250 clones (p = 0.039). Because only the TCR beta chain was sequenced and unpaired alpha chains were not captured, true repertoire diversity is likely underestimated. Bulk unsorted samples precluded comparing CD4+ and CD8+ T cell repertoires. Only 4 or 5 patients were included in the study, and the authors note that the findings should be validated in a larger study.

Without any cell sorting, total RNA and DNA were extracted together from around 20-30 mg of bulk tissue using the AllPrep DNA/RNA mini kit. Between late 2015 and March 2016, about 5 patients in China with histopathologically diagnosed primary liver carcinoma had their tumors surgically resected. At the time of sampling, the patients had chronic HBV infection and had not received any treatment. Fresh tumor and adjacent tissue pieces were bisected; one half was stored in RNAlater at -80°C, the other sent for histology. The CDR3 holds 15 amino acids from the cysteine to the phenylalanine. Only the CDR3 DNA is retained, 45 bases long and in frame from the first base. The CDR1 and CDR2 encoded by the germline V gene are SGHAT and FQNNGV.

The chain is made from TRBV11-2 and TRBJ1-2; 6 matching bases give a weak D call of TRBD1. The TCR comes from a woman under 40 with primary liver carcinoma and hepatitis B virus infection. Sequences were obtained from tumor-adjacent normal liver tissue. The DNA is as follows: TGTGCCAGCGGCCGCAGGGGTCGCGGGGACTATGGCTACACCTTT. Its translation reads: CASGRRGRGDYGYTF.